Detailed here is one T cell receptor beta chain. The antigen is not known. These data come from a study of long-term antiretroviral therapy in people with HIV. Across the study: Collection of the earliest samples took place about a decade ahead of the 2015 immediate-ART recommendation. Overall study findings and caveats: Repertoires in HIV (unlike those of controls) had narrower CDR3 length ranges.

The assay used was immunoSEQ (version v3.0), run at survey level. The data were produced by immunoSEQ multiplex PCR, yet TCRdb's version contains in-frame clones alone and is incomplete. This repertoire shows tens of thousands of clones, less than 80% found once; its top ten account for approximately 10%. Without exception, participants with HIV were treated in the United States. In each sample, about 0.95-10 million cryopreserved PBMC were present before DNA extraction. V was shortened by 0 bases and J by 3 bases, with 6 bases between the two germline ends. Germline lookup yields CDR1 MNHEY and CDR2 SVGAGI. This CDR3 has 13 amino acids.

The chain combines TRBV6-5 with TRBJ2-7; perhaps TRBD1 as D (5 bases). The receptor's source is a woman aged 40 to 49 with HIV. The sequenced sample was unsorted PBMCs, obtained 1.1 years before starting antiretroviral therapy. The CDR3 DNA follows: TGTGCCAGCAGTTACTCGCAGGGCTACGAGCAGTACTTC. It yields the protein CASSYSQGYEQYF.